This T cell receptor beta chain was obtained from a study of blood T cell repertoires in COVID-19 (dated by TCRdb to 2018 to 2020). Notes on the research overall: Collaborator samples came from the United States, Italy and Spain and covered acute and convalescent phases of COVID-19. The material from the prospective study consisted of cDNA or gDNA derived from T cells, B-cell-depleted T cells, or PBMCs. The dataset comprised deeply sampled blood TCRbeta repertoires from subjects exposed to, actively infected with, or recovered from COVID-19. The repertoires were released in a freely available public database meant as a resource for research on the immune response to SARS-CoV-2. Samples were obtained from the ongoing ImmuneRACE study (first 160 participants) and from some 1,300 subjects provided by 6 global collaborators. Sample metadata almost always included a de-identified subject ID, COVID-19 status, age in years and sex. HLA class I and class II types, where available, came from metadata supplied by the sample provider rather than from assay-based typing.

Overall results and qualifications from the work: The amount of clinical and demographic metadata varied by source and participant and was provided uncurated.

TCRbeta CDR3 regions were amplified from genomic DNA using the immunoSEQ Assay, a bias-controlled multiplex PCR. Per the authors' processing: The number of nucleated cells in each sample was estimated by amplification of reference gene primers within the assay. To quantify the absolute abundance of each unique TCRbeta CDR3 rearrangement, sequence reads were collapsed and filtered. For each sample, productive Simpson clonality was calculated as the square root of Simpson's diversity index across productive rearrangements. TCRdb's version of the immuneACCESS table is confined to in-frame rearrangements and falls short of the full clone set. An unresolved V gene accounts for under half of the shortfall where checked; the remainder is of unknown origin. That table supplies the V and J calls and clone size; D and trimming were determined from the DNA. The sample table records over 200,000 clones; about four fifths of these occur just once. The ten largest clones represent 4.5% to 6.5% of the sample.

As concerns this clone: Its specific antigen is unknown. It has no much larger one-base neighbor in the sample; base qualities were not kept.

V drops 7 bases and J drops 2 bases, leaving 14 bases in between. CDR1 and CDR2 are read off the germline V gene (reference sequence) as MNHEY and SMNVEV. The CDR3 contains 14 residues, cysteine and phenylalanine counted. The entry retains the CDR3 DNA only, 42 bases that are in frame from base 1. Whole blood was collected in K2EDTA tubes by collaborating institutions according to the institutions' own protocols. Collaborator samples were shipped for TCRbeta analysis as frozen whole blood, isolated PBMCs, or DNA extracted from either sample type. The rearranged segments are TRBV27 and TRBJ1-2; TRBD1 might be the D gene, on 5 matching bases. This TCR derives from a man older than 75 with acute or convalescent COVID-19. The sample was peripheral blood. The CDR3 here reads CASTLLEGNYGYTF. In nucleotides, the sequence is TGTGCCAGCACCTTACTGGAGGGGAACTATGGCTACACCTTC.